This record concerns one T cell receptor (beta chain) sequence. Which antigen it targets is not known. Base quality data are lacking; no much larger clone is found one base away. Collaborating institutions collected whole blood in K2EDTA tubes following their own protocols. For TCRbeta analysis, collaborators shipped samples in one of three forms: frozen whole blood, isolated PBMCs, or DNA extracted from either of those sample types. The sample originates from a study of blood T cell repertoires in COVID-19 (TCRdb year 2020). In the study overall: Collaborator samples came from the United States, Italy and Spain and covered acute and convalescent phases of COVID-19. The sample metadata nearly always contained a de-identified subject ID, COVID-19 status, age in years and sex. Where HLA class I and class II types were available, the types were taken from metadata supplied by the sample provider, not from assay-based typing. Samples came from the ongoing ImmuneRACE study (first 160 participants) plus 1,254 subjects from 6 global collaborators. A freely available public database, intended as a resource for researchers studying the immune response to SARS-CoV-2, is where the repertoires were released. The dataset comprised deeply sampled blood TCRbeta repertoires from subjects exposed to, actively infected with, or recovered from COVID-19. The prospective study material was composed of cDNA or gDNA derived from T cells, B-cell-depleted T cells, or PBMCs. Study-wide findings and limitations: The amount of clinical and demographic metadata varied by source and participant and was provided uncurated.

The immunoSEQ Assay, a bias-controlled multiplex PCR, was used to amplify TCRbeta CDR3 regions from genomic DNA. Turning to the authors' computational methods: Nucleated cell counts per sample were estimated from amplification of reference gene primers within the assay. To quantify the absolute abundance of each unique TCRbeta CDR3 rearrangement, sequence reads were collapsed and filtered. For each sample, productive Simpson clonality was calculated as the square root of Simpson's diversity index across productive rearrangements. This is the immuneACCESS table as TCRdb keeps it, with only in-frame sequences that have V and J called. A part of the clones is gone; compared with another copy, unresolved V genes explain less than half, and the rest is unexplained. That table furnishes V, J and clone size, whereas the DNA furnished D and trimming. Within this sample are over 150,000 clones, with about 90% of them counted one time only. The ten largest clones capture about 0.55% of the sample.

CDR1 LGHDT and CDR2 YNNKEL were looked up in the germline V gene (reference sequence). A distance of 10 bases separates the germline ends of V and J, which lose 4 bases and 0 bases respectively. CDR3 length: 14 amino acids, cysteine to phenylalanine. Only the CDR3 DNA is retained, 42 bases long and in frame from the first base. The chain employs TRBV3-1 (or the pseudogene TRBV3-2) and TRBJ2-7; TRBD2 could be the D gene, as 5 bases match. The sample taken for sequencing was peripheral blood. The source of this sequence is a middle-aged man with acute or convalescent COVID-19. The DNA is TGTGCCAGCAGCCGCCTAGCCGACTCCTACGAGCAGTACTTC. Its product reads: CASSRLADSYEQYF.